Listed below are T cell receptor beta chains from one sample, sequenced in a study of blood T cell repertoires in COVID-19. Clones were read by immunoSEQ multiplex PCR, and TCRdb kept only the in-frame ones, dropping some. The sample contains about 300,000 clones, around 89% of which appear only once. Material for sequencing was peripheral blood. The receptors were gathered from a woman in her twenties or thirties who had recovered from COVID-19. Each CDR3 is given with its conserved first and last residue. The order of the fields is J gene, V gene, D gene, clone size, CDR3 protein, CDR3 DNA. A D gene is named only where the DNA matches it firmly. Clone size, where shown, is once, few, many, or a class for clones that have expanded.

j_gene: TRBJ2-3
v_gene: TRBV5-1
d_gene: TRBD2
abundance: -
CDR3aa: CASSLEPSGYIPDTQYF
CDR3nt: TGCGCCAGCAGCTTGGAACCTAGCGGGTACATACCAGATACGCAGTATTTT

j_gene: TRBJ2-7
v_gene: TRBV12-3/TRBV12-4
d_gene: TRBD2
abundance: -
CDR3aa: CASSSSGASEQYF
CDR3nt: TGTGCCAGCAGCTCTAGCGGGGCCAGCGAGCAGTACTTC

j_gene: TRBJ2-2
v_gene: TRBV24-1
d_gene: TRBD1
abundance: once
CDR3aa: CATSGLGQGTGELFF
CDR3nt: TGTGCCACCAGTGGGTTAGGACAGGGAACCGGGGAGCTGTTTTTT

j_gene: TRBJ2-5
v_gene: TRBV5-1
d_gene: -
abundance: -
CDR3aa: CASSSLGQETQYF
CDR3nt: TGCGCCAGCAGCTCCCTCGGCCAAGAGACCCAGTACTTC

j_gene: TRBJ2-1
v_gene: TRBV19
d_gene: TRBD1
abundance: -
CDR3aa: CASSMGQGANNEQFF
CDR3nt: TGTGCCAGTAGTATGGGACAGGGTGCCAACAATGAGCAGTTCTTC

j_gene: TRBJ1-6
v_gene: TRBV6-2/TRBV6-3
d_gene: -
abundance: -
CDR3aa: CASSYSMTGSYNSPLHF
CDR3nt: TGTGCCAGCAGTTACTCGATGACAGGCTCCTATAATTCACCCCTCCACTTT

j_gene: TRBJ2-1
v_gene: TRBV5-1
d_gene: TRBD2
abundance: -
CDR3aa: CASGGGSIYNEQFF
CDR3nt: TGCGCCAGCGGCGGGGGTTCGATTTACAATGAGCAGTTCTTC

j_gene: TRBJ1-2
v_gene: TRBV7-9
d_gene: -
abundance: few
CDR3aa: CASSPSGGESYGYTF
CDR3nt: TGTGCCAGCAGTCCCTCGGGAGGGGAAAGCTATGGCTACACCTTC

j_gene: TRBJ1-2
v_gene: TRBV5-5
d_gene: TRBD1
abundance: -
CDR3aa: CASSLSESRGLGYTF
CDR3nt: TGTGCCAGCAGCTTGAGCGAGTCAAGGGGGCTTGGCTACACCTTC

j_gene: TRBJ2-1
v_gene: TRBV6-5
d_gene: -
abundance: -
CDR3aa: CASSYSEGVNEQFF
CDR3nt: TGTGCCAGCAGTTACTCAGAAGGGGTCAATGAGCAGTTCTTC

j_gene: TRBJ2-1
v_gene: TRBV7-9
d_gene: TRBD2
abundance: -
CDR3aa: CASSFFPSGDSYNEQFF
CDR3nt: TGTGCCAGCAGCTTTTTTCCTAGCGGGGACTCCTACAATGAGCAGTTCTTC

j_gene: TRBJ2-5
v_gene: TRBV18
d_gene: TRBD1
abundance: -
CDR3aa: CASSPDGGTGLGETQYF
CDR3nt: TGTGCCAGCTCACCAGACGGGGGGACAGGGCTTGGAGAGACCCAGTACTTC

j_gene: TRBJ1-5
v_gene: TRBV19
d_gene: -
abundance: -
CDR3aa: CASSKQSNQPQHF
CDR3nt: TGTGCCAGTAGCAAGCAAAGCAATCAGCCCCAGCATTTT

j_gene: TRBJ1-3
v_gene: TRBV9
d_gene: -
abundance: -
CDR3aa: CASSVNSGRSGNTIYF
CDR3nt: TGTGCCAGCAGCGTAAACTCGGGGAGATCCGGAAACACCATATATTTT

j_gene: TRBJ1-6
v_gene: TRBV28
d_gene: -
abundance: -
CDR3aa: CASTLPGSYNSPLHF
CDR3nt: TGTGCCAGCACCCTCCCGGGAAGTTATAATTCACCCCTCCACTTT

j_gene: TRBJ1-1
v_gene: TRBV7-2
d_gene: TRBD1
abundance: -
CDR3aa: CASSLGGQTNTEAFF
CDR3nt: TGTGCCAGCAGCTTAGGGGGACAGACAAACACTGAAGCTTTCTTT

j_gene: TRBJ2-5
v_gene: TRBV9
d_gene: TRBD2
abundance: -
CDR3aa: CASSVDGSLAGAHPGETQYF
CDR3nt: TGTGCCAGCAGCGTAGACGGTTCTCTAGCGGGGGCCCACCCCGGAGAGACCCAGTACTTC

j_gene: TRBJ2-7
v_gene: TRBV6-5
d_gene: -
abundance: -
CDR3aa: CASSYPGVRSEQYF
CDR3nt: TGTGCCAGCAGTTATCCCGGGGTGCGGAGCGAGCAGTACTTC

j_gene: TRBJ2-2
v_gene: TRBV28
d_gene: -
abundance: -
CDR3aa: CASLRENTGELFF
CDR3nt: TGTGCCAGCCTCAGGGAAAACACCGGGGAGCTGTTTTTT

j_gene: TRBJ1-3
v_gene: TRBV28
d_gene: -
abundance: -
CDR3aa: CASSFEESGNTIYF
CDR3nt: TGTGCCAGCAGTTTTGAGGAGTCTGGAAACACCATATATTTT

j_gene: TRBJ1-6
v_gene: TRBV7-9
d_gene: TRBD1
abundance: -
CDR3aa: CASSLSPGQGIYSPLHF
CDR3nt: TGTGCCAGCAGCTTATCCCCCGGACAGGGGATTTATTCACCCCTCCACTTT

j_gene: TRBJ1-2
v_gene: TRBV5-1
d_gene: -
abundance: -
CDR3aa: CASSYGQIYGYTF
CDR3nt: TGCGCCAGCAGCTATGGACAGATCTATGGCTACACCTTC

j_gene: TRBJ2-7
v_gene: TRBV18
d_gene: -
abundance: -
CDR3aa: CAGSNGQESGYEQYF
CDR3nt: TGTGCCGGCTCAAACGGTCAAGAATCGGGGTACGAGCAGTACTTC

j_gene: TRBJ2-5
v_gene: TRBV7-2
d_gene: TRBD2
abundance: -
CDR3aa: CASRRTRETQYF
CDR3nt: TGTGCCAGCAGGCGGACTAGGGAGACCCAGTACTTC

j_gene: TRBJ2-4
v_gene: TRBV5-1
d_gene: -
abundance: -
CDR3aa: CASSPSTGGWDIQYF
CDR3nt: TGCGCCAGCAGCCCGTCGACAGGCGGGTGGGACATTCAGTACTTC

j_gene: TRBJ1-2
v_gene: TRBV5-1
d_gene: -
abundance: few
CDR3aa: CASSLTGAGYTF
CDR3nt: TGCGCCAGCAGCTTGACAGGAGCTGGCTACACCTTC

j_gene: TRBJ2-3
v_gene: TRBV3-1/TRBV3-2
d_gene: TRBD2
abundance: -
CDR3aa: CASSGTSGAGDTQYF
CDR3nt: TGTGCCAGCAGCGGGACTAGCGGGGCAGGAGATACGCAGTATTTT

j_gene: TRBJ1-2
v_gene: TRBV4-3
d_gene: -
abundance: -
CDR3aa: CASSQDRESGYTF
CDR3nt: TGCGCCAGCAGCCAAGATCGAGAGAGTGGCTACACCTTC

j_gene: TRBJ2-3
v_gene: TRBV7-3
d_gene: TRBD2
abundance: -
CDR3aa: CASSSGRLAGTQYF
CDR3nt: TGTGCCAGCAGCTCCGGCCGACTAGCGGGTACGCAGTATTTT

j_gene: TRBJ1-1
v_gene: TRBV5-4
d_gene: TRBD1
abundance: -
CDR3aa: CASSAGTDNTEAFF
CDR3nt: TGTGCCAGCAGCGCCGGGACAGATAACACTGAAGCTTTCTTT

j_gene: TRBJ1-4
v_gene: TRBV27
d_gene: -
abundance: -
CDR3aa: CASSLFGSEKLFF
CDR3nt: TGTGCCAGCAGTTTATTCGGGTCAGAAAAACTGTTTTTT

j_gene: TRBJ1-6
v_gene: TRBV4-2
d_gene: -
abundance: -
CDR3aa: CASSQEGVLSSYNSPLHF
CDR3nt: TGTGCCAGCAGCCAAGAAGGAGTCTTGAGCTCCTATAATTCACCCCTCCACTTT

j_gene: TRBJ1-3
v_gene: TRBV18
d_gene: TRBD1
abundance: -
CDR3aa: CASSLGTGSGNTIYF
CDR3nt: TGTGCCAGCTCACTTGGGACAGGCTCTGGAAACACCATATATTTT